Here is one T cell receptor beta chain with its context. Its antigen is currently unknown. The sample is drawn from a study of cytomegalovirus exposure and HLA in healthy donors. As for the study in general: A data release that came early held 80 million or so unique TCRs from HLA-typed donors. The study's findings and limits: Several of the most significant clusters appeared linked to common viral pathogens, based on a later analysis. TCR association rates varied by HLA locus in a later analysis, with DRB1 highest and HLA-C lowest.

The CDR3 has 15 amino acids. Looked up from germline, CDR1 is SGHTA and CDR2 is FQGNSA. The V and J ends lost 5 bases and 3 bases respectively, with 14 bases between them. The PCR had 60 Vbeta and 13 Jbeta primers. Some clones are missing from TCRdb's copy, which holds only in-frame ones; the method was immunoSEQ multiplex PCR. The sample contains some 140,000 clones, approximately 64% of which appear only once. Sequencing was carried out using PBMCs. The chain recombines TRBV7-2 with TRBJ1-3; no firm D call. This clonotype originated in a woman between 35 and 50 years old in good health and CMV-seronegative. CDR3 amino acids: CASSPSDGVGNTIYF. The CDR3 nucleotides read TGTGCCAGCAGCCCTTCCGACGGGGTTGGAAACACCATATATTTT.